These T cell receptor beta chains were read from a single sample in a study of CD8 T cells in Susac syndrome. A single record per CDR3 protein comes from TCRdb applying MiXCR to the immunoSEQ multiplex PCR reads. The sample yields about 100,000 distinct CDR3 sequences, 85% to 95% seen once. Sequencing was performed on CD8+ T cells from PBMCs. These receptors came from a human donor in good health. Each CDR3 is given with its conserved first and last residue. A D gene is named only where the DNA matches it firmly. A clone size is listed for some rows: how often the clone was seen (once, few, many), or a class if it is expanded.

d_gene	v_gene	j_gene	abundance	CDR3aa	CDR3nt
.	TRBV5-5	TRBJ2-7	.	CASSLEGSSSYEQYF	TGTGCCAGCAGCTTGGAGGGCTCTAGCTCCTACGAGCAGTACTTC
TRBD1	TRBV19	TRBJ1-1	.	CASWTGGTEAFF	TGTGCCAGCTGGACAGGGGGAACTGAAGCTTTCTTT
TRBD1	TRBV7-8	TRBJ2-5	.	CASSLGTGGEETQYF	TGTGCCAGCAGCCTCGGGACAGGGGGTGAGGAGACCCAGTACTTC
TRBD1	TRBV9	TRBJ2-5	.	CASSVTQGTETQYF	TGTGCCAGCAGCGTAACACAGGGGACAGAGACCCAGTACTTC
TRBD2	TRBV2	TRBJ2-3	.	CASSATSGGLITDTQYF	TGTGCCAGCAGTGCGACTAGCGGGGGCCTAATCACAGATACGCAGTATTTT
.	TRBV6-5	TRBJ2-2	.	CASSYRVVTGELFF	TGTGCCAGCAGCTACAGGGTCGTGACCGGGGAGCTGTTTTTT
TRBD2	TRBV3-1	TRBJ2-3	.	CASSHAQRGSTDTQYF	TGTGCCAGCAGCCACGCCCAGCGGGGCAGCACAGATACGCAGTATTTT
.	TRBV3-1	TRBJ2-6	.	CASSQGQISGANVLTF	TGTGCCAGCAGCCAAGGGCAAATCTCTGGGGCCAACGTCCTGACTTTC
.	TRBV27	TRBJ2-6	.	CASSLRRGASGANVLTF	TGTGCCAGCAGTTTACGCAGGGGCGCGTCTGGGGCCAACGTCCTGACTTTC
.	TRBV6-1	TRBJ2-5	once	CASSASETQYF	TGTGCCAGCAGTGCTTCGGAGACCCAGTACTTC
.	TRBV4-2	TRBJ2-2	.	CASSQDLPRSGELFF	TGTGCCAGCAGCCAAGATTTGCCCCGTTCTGGGGAGCTGTTTTTT
.	TRBV9	TRBJ2-5	.	CASNRGSQETQYF	TGTGCCAGCAACCGGGGGAGCCAAGAGACCCAGTACTTC
TRBD1	TRBV20-1	TRBJ1-1	once	CSAMTGRDTEAFF	TGCAGTGCCATGACAGGGAGGGACACTGAAGCTTTCTTT
.	TRBV9	TRBJ1-1	.	CASSPGRTDEAFF	TGTGCCAGCAGCCCGGGGAGGACGGATGAAGCTTTCTTT
.	TRBV7-9	TRBJ2-5	.	CASSPPGVRAYQETQYF	TGTGCCAGCAGCCCGCCCGGCGTCAGGGCGTACCAAGAGACCCAGTACTTC
TRBD1	TRBV7-6	TRBJ1-5	.	CASSSGGANQPQHF	TGTGCCAGCAGCTCAGGGGGAGCCAATCAGCCCCAGCATTTT
TRBD1	TRBV5-6	TRBJ1-4	.	CASSWGTGNEKLFF	TGTGCCAGCAGCTGGGGGACAGGGAATGAAAAACTGTTTTTT
.	TRBV6-6	TRBJ1-5	.	CASSRDLAYSNQPQHF	TGTGCCAGCAGTCGGGACCTAGCATATAGCAATCAGCCCCAGCATTTT
.	TRBV4-1	TRBJ1-3	.	CASSSQDSAGNTIYF	TGCGCCAGCAGCTCCCAGGACAGCGCTGGAAACACCATATATTTT
.	TRBV3-1	TRBJ1-1	.	CASSQDLRRMNTEAFF	TGTGCCAGCAGCCAAGATCTGCGGCGAATGAACACTGAAGCTTTCTTT
.	TRBV12-5	TRBJ1-1	.	CASGFTLGGEVTEAFF	TGTGCTAGTGGCTTTACCCTGGGGGGCGAAGTCACTGAAGCTTTCTTT
.	TRBV2	TRBJ1-1	.	CASSGQVDMNTEAFF	TGTGCCAGCAGTGGACAGGTCGATATGAACACTGAAGCTTTCTTT
.	TRBV6-5	TRBJ1-2	once	CASSYKTGRGGYTF	TGTGCCAGCAGTTACAAGACAGGAAGGGGTGGCTACACCTTC
.	TRBV4-1	TRBJ2-2	.	CASRVGENTGELFF	TGCGCCAGCAGGGTGGGGGAGAACACCGGGGAGCTGTTTTTT
.	TRBV7-6	TRBJ2-7	.	CASSLGRGAGDYEQYF	TGTGCCAGCAGCTTAGGGAGAGGGGCAGGTGACTACGAGCAGTACTTC
.	TRBV6-1	TRBJ2-2	.	CASSETTGANTGELFF	TGTGCCAGCAGTGAAACGACAGGAGCGAACACCGGGGAGCTGTTTTTT
.	TRBV20-1	TRBJ1-2	.	CSANGGYTF	TGCAGTGCTAACGGAGGCTACACCTTC
.	TRBV2	TRBJ2-7	once	CARGQYGQEQYF	TGTGCCAGGGGACAATACGGGCAAGAGCAGTACTTC
.	TRBV4-1	TRBJ2-7	.	CASSQVDPGSYEQYF	TGCGCCAGCAGCCAAGTCGATCCGGGCTCCTACGAGCAGTACTTC
TRBD1	TRBV6-2/TRBV6-3	TRBJ2-7	.	CASSWDGQEFYEQYF	TGTGCCAGCAGTTGGGACGGACAGGAATTCTACGAGCAGTACTTC
TRBD2	TRBV7-9	TRBJ2-1	.	CAGLAGAENEQFF	TGTGCCGGTCTAGCGGGGGCGGAAAATGAGCAGTTCTTC
.	TRBV4-1	TRBJ1-1	once	CASSRPNGLMNTEAFF	TGCGCCAGCAGCCGCCCAAACGGGTTGATGAACACTGAAGCTTTCTTT
TRBD1	TRBV6-5	TRBJ2-1	.	CASSPGQGYYNEQFF	TGTGCCAGCAGTCCCGGACAGGGCTATTACAATGAGCAGTTCTTC
.	TRBV7-8	TRBJ2-1	.	CATGTRPYNEQFF	TGTGCCACGGGGACCCGACCCTACAATGAGCAGTTCTTC
.	TRBV7-9	TRBJ1-2	.	CASSLSKGQNGYTF	TGTGCCAGCAGCTTATCAAAAGGACAGAATGGCTACACCTTC
TRBD2	TRBV3-1	TRBJ2-3	.	CASSQDPRLAGSTDTQYF	TGTGCCAGCAGCCAAGATCCCCGACTAGCGGGAAGCACAGATACGCAGTATTTT
.	TRBV12-3/TRBV12-4	TRBJ2-2	.	CASRSPGELFF	TGTGCCAGCAGGTCTCCAGGGGAGCTGTTTTTT
TRBD1	TRBV10-2	TRBJ1-2	.	CASGFGTVYGYTF	TGCGCCAGCGGGTTTGGGACAGTCTATGGCTACACCTTC
.	TRBV29-1	TRBJ1-1	.	CSVYVRNTEAFF	TGCAGCGTTTATGTAAGGAACACTGAAGCTTTCTTT
TRBD1	TRBV5-1	TRBJ2-7	.	CASSQGQGQYEQYF	TGCGCCAGCAGCCAAGGACAGGGTCAATACGAGCAGTACTTC
TRBD2	TRBV5-5	TRBJ2-3	.	CASSLRAAGFAADTQYF	TGTGCCAGCAGCTTGAGAGCAGCGGGGTTCGCGGCAGATACGCAGTATTTT